The text below deals with one TCR beta chain. The data were produced by immunoSEQ multiplex PCR, yet TCRdb's version contains in-frame clones alone and is incomplete. The data hold just over 60,000 clones, with approximately 80% observed a single time. Germline lookup yields CDR1 LNHDA and CDR2 SQIVND (reference sequence). V lost 6 bases and J lost 2, with 9 bases in between. The CDR3 runs to 13 residues. These data originate in a study of radiotherapy plus CTLA-4 blockade in lung cancer. The receptor was derived from a human donor with non-small cell lung cancer who had a complete response to radiotherapy plus ipilimumab. Sample: peripheral blood, taken from a patient treated with radiotherapy plus ipilimumab. The chain uses TRBV19 and TRBJ2-3; the D is unclear. The CDR3 spells CASRRRSTDTQYF. The CDR3 DNA reads as TGTGCCAGTAGACGTCGGTCCACAGATACGCAGTATTTT.